Described below is a single TCR beta chain sequence and its context. Its antigen is not identified. The data derive from a study of radiotherapy plus CTLA-4 blockade in lung cancer. Notes on the study in general: Best predicting response, reportedly, were early blood T cell clone dynamics, with interferon-beta. Blood TCR clones of tumor origin expanded after radiotherapy plus ipilimumab.

The V segment lost 6 bases and the J segment 1 base; nucleotides outside the gene matches: 5. This CDR3 has 15 residues. Germline-derived CDR1 and CDR2 are LGHNA and YSLEER. Only in-frame clones appear in the TCRdb table, and some are missing; sequencing was by immunoSEQ multiplex PCR. This sample has fewer than 100,000 clones, with around 81% found just once. The sequence came from a human donor with non-small cell lung cancer whose response to radiotherapy plus ipilimumab could not be evaluated. Some clones in this sample may be carry-over from other donors' samples. The source material was peripheral blood, sampled from a patient treated with radiotherapy plus ipilimumab. The chain carries TRBV4-3 and TRBJ2-5; 10 bases agree with TRBD2. CDR3 nucleotide sequence: TGCGCCAGCAGTGGGACTAGCGCCGTCCAAGAGACCCAGTACTTC. This sequence encodes CASSGTSAVQETQYF.